This TCR beta chain comes out of a study of cytomegalovirus exposure and HLA in healthy donors. General study findings and limits: In an earlier analysis, most TCR beta V segments were productive about 90% or about 30% of the time. Across all donors, roughly uniform sequencing depth was an assumption of the presence/absence analyses.

Vbeta (60) and Jbeta (13) primers were used in the PCR. Assay used: immunoSEQ multiplex PCR; TCRdb lists only in-frame clones, some missing. The sample yields over 90,000 clones, 60% to 80% seen once. About this clone itself: Its antigen is still unknown.

Unrecorded immune exposures were likely, despite nominal health at sampling. From germline, CDR1 is PRHDT and CDR2 FYEKMQ (reference sequence). Trimming removed 5 bases from V and 3 bases from J, with 14 bases in between. The CDR3 extends over 14 amino acids. This TCR was recovered from a male donor in good health and CMV-seropositive. The chain uses TRBV13 and TRBJ2-7, with TRBD2 as a possible D gene (7 bases). Material for sequencing was PBMCs. CDR3 coding DNA: TGTGCCAGCAGCGGGAGGGGGGCCGGCTACGAGCAGTACTTC. Amino acid sequence: CASSGRGAGYEQYF.